This T cell receptor beta chain was profiled in a study of human T cells and chemical hapten exposure. Study information: Chiefly female patients presented with alopecia areata, totalis or universalis. Study-level findings and limits: While controls formed fewer of them, expanded TCRs formed significantly more large CDR3 similarity clusters.

Within the library, unique molecular identifiers were attached to each individual cDNA molecule. TCRdb re-derived calls from the RACE reads in MiXCR, one entry per CDR3 protein. This table holds about 68,000 distinct CDR3 sequences, 9.5% to 13% found once. This clonotype was counted only a few times. Its specificity is not known. The sample's time point: pre-sensitization, week 0. The treatment: therapeutic diphenylcyclopropenone sensitization with weekly scalp DPC. Germline V gives CDR1 SGHVS, CDR2 FNYEAQ. The CDR3 extends over 14 amino acids. Trimming removed 5 bases from V and 5 bases from J; junction bases left unmatched: 5.

This clonotype originated in a woman aged 45-60 years with alopecia areata. Some clones in this sample may be carry-over from other donors' samples. The sequences come from whole blood, collected in connection with sensitization to the hapten diphenylcyclopropenone (DPC). This chain links TRBV7-6 with TRBJ2-1; TRBD1 agrees at 8 bases. As DNA, the CDR3 is TGTGCCAGCAGCAGGACAGGGTTCAACAATGAGCAGTTCTTC. It is translated as CASSRTGFNNEQFF.